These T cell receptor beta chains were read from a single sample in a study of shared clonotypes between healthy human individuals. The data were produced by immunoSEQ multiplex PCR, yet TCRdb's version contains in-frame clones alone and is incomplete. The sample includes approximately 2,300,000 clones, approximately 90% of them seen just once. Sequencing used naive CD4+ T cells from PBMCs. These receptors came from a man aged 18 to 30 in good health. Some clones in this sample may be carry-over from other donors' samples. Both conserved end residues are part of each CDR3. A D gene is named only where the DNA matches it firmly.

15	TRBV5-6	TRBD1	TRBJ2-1	CASSGTGGFYNEQFF	TGTGCCAGCAGCGGGACAGGGGGCTTCTACAATGAGCAGTTCTTC
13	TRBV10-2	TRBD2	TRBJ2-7	CASSEGTSTEQYF	TGCGCCAGCAGTGAGGGGACTAGCACCGAGCAGTACTTC
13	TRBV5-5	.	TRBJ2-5	CASSGGIQETQYF	TGTGCCAGCAGCGGGGGGATACAAGAGACCCAGTACTTC
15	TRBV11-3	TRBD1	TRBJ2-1	CASSLSDRFNNEQFF	TGTGCCAGCAGCTTATCGGACAGGTTCAACAATGAGCAGTTCTTC
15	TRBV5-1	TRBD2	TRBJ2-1	CASSLVSGGLYEQFF	TGCGCCAGCAGCTTGGTTAGCGGGGGCTTGTATGAGCAGTTCTTC
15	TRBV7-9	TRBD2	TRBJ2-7	CASSLGLAGVGEQYF	TGTGCCAGCAGCTTAGGGCTAGCGGGAGTGGGCGAGCAGTACTTC
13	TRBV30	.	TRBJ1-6	CACWGRNNSPLHF	TGTGCCTGTTGGGGGAGAAATAATTCACCCCTCCACTTT
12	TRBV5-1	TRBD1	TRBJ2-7	CASSRTGVEQYF	TGCGCCAGCAGCAGAACAGGGGTCGAGCAGTACTTC
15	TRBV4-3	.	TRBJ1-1	CASSQGTAIRGEAFF	TGCGCCAGCAGCCAAGGGACCGCTATACGTGGTGAAGCTTTCTTT
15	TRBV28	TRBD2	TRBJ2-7	CASSLSLAGVWEQYF	TGTGCCAGCAGTTTAAGTCTAGCGGGAGTATGGGAGCAGTACTTC
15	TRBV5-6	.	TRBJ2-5	CASSLSVGERETQYF	TGTGCCAGCAGCTTGTCTGTAGGAGAGCGGGAGACCCAGTACTTC
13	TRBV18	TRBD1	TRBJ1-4	CASSPGTDEKLFF	TGTGCCAGCTCACCGGGGACAGATGAAAAACTGTTTTTT
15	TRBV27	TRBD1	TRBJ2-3	CASSPNSLDRAAQYF	TGTGCCAGCAGCCCAAACTCCCTCGACAGGGCTGCGCAGTATTTT
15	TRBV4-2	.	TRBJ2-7	CASSQAAGPGAEQYF	TGTGCCAGCAGCCAAGCTGCGGGACCCGGGGCCGAGCAGTACTTC
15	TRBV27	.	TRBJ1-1	CASSRLARANTEAFF	TGTGCCAGCAGTCGGTTGGCCAGGGCGAACACTGAAGCTTTCTTT
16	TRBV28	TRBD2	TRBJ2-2	CASSSRSGRGTGELFF	TGTGCCAGCAGCTCCCGGAGCGGGAGAGGCACCGGGGAGCTGTTTTTT